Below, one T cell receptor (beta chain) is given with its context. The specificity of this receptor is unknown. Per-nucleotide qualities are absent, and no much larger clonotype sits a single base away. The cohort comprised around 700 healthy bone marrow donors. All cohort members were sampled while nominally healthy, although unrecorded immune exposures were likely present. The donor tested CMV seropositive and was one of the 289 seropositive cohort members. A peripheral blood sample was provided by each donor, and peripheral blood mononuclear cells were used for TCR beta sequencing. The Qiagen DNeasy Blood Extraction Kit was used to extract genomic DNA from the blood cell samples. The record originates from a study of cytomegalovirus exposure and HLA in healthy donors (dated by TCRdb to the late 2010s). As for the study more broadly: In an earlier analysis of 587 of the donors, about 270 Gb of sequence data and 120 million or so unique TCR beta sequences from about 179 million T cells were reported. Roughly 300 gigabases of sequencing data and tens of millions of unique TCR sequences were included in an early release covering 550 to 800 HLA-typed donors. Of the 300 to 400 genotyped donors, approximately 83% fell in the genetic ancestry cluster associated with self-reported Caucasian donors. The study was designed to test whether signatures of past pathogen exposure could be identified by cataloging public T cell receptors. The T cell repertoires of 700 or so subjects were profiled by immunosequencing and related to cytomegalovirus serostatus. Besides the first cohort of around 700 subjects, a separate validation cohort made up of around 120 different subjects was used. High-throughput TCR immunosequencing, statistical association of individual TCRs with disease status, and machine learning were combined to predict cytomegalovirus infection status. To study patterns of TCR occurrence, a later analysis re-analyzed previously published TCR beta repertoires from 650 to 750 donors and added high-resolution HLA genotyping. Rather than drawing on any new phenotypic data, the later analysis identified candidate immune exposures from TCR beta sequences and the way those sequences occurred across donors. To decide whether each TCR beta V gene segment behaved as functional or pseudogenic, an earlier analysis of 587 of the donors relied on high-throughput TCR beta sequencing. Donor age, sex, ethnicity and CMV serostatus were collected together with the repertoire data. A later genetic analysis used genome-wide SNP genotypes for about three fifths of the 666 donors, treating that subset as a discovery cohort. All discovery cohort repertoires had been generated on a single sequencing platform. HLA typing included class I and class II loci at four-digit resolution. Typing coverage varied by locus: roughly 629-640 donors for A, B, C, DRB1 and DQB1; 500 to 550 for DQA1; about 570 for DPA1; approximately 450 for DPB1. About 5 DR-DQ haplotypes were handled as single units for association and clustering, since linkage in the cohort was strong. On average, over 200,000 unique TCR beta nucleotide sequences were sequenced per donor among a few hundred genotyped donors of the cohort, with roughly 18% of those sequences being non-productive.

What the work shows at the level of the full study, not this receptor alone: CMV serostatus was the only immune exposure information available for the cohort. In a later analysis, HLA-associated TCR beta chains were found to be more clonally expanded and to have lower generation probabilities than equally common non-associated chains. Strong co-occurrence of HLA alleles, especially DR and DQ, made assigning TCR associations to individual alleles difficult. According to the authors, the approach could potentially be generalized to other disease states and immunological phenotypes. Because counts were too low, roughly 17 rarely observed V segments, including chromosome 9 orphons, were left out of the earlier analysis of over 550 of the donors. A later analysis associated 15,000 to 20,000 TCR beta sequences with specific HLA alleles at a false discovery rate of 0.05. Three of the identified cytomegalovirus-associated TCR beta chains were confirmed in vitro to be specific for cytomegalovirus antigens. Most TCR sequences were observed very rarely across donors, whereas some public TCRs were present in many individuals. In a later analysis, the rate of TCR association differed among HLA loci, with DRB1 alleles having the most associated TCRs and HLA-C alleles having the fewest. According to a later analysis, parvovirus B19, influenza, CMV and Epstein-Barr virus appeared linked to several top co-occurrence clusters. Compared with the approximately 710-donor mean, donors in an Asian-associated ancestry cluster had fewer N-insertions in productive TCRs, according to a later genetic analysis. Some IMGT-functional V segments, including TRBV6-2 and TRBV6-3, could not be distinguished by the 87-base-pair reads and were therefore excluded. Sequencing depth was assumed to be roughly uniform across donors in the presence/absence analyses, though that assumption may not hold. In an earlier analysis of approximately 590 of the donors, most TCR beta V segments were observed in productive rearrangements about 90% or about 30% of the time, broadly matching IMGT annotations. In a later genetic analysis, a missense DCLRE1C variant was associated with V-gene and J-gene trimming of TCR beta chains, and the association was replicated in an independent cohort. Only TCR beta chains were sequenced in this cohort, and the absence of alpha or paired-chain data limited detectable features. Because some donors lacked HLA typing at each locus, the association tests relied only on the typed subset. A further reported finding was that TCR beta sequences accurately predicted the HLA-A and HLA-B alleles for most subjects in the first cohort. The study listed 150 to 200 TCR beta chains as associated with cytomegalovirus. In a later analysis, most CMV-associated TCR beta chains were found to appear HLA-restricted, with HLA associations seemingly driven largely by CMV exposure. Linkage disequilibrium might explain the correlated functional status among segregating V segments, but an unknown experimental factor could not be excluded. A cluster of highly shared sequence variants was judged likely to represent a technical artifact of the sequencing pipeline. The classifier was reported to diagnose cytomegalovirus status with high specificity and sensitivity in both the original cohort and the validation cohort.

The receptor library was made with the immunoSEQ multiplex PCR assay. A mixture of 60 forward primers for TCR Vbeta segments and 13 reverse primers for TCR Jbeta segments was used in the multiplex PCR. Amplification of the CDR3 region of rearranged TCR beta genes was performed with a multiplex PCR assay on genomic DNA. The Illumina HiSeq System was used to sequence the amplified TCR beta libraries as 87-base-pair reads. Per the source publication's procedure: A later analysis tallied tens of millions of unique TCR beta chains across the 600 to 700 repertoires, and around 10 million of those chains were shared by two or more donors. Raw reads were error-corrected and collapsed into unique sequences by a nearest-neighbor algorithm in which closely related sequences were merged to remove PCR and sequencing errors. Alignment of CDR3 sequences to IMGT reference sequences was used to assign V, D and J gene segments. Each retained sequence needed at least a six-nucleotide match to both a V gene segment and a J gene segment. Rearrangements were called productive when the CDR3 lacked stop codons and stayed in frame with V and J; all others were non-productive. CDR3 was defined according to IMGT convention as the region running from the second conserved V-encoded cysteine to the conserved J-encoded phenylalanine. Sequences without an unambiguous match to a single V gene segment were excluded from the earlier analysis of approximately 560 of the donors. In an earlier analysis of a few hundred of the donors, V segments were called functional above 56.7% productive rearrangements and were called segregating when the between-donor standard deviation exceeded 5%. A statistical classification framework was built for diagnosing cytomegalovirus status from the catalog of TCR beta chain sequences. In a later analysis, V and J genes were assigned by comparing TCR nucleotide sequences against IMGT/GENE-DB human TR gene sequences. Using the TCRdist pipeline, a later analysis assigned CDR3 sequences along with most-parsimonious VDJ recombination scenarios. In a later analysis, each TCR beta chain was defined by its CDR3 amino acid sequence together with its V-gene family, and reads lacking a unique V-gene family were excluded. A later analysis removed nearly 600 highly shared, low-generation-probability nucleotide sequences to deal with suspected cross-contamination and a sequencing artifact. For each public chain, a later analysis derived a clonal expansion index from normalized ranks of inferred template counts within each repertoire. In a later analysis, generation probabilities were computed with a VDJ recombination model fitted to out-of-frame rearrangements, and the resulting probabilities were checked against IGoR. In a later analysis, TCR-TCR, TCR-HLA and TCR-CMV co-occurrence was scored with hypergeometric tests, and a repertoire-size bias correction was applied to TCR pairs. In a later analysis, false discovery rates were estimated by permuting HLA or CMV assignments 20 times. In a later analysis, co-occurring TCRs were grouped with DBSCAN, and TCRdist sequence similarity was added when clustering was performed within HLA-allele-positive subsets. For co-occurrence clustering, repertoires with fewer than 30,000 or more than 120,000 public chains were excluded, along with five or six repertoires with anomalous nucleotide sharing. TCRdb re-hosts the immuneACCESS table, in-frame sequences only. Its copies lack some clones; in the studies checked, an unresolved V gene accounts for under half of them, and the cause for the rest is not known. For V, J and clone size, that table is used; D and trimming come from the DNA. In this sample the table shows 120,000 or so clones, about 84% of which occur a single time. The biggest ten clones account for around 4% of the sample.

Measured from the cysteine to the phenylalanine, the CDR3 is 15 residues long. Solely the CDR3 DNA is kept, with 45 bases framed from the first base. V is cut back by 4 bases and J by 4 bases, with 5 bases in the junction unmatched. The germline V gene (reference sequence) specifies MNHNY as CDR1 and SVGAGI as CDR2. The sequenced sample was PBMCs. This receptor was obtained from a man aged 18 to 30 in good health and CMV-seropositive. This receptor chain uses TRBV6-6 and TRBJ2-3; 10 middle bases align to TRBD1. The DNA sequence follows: TGTGCCAGCAGTTCCGTGACAGGGGGCTCAGATACGCAGTATTTT. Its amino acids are CASSSVTGGSDTQYF.